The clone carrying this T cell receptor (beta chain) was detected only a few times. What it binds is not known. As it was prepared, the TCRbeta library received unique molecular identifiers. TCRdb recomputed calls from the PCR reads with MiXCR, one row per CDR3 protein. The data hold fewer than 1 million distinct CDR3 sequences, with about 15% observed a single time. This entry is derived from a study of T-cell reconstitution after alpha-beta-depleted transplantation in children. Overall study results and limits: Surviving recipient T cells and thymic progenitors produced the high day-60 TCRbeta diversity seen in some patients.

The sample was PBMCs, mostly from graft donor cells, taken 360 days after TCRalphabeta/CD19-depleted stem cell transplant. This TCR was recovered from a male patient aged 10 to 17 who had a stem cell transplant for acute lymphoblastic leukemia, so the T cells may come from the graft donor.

The CDR3 DNA sequence: TGTGCCAGCAGCCCCTCCCAGGCCACAGATACGCAGTATTTT. Translated, it gives CASSPSQATDTQYF. The chain couples TRBV12-3 or TRBV12-4 to TRBJ2-3; D remains unclear. Trimming removed 6 bases at V and 2 bases at J, with 12 bases between. This CDR3 spans 14 amino acids.